One and the same sample provided the 18 T cell receptor beta chains below, sequenced in a study of T cell changes during pregnancy in multiple sclerosis. Sequenced by immunoSEQ multiplex PCR; TCRdb stores in-frame clones only, minus some. This table has about 49,000 clones, around 94% appearing once. The material was CD8+ T cells from peripheral blood mononuclear cells, obtained before pregnancy. These receptors all stem from a female donor with multiple sclerosis, enrolled in a pregnancy study.

The chain couples TRBV11-2 to TRBJ2-7; TRBD1 is a possible D gene (6 bases). CDR3 length equals 14 residues. Looked up from germline, CDR1 is SGHAT and CDR2 is FQNNGV. V shed 1 base and J shed 2 bases, with 9 bases lying between them. CDR3 amino acids: CASSLVAGAYEQYF. The CDR3 DNA sequence: TGTGCCAGCAGCTTAGTTGCAGGGGCCTACGAGCAGTACTTC.

J is TRBJ2-7 and V is TRBV19; D is perhaps TRBD1 (6 bases). Trimming cost V 3 bases and J 3 bases, with 9 bases left between them. The CDR3 is 13 amino acids. Looked up from germline, CDR1 is LNHDA and CDR2 is SQIVND (reference sequence). CDR3 coding DNA: TGTGCCAGTAGTATTAAGGGGGTCTACGAGCAGTACTTC. This codes for CASSIKGVYEQYF.

The chain is built from TRBV29-1 and TRBJ2-2; 7 bases align to TRBD1. Germline lookup yields CDR1 SQVTM and CDR2 ANQGSEA. The CDR3 consists of 14 residues. After removal of 4 bases from V and 2 bases from J, the junction contained 4 bases not matched to a gene. The CDR3 sequence is CSVAGTDNTGELFF. In DNA form, the CDR3 reads TGCAGCGTTGCGGGGACAGATAACACCGGGGAGCTGTTTTTT.

The chain combines TRBV9 with TRBJ2-4, with D possibly TRBD2 on 5 matching bases. CDR1 SGDLS and CDR2 YYNGEE come from the germline V gene. CDR3 length equals 14 residues. The V and J ends lost 8 bases and 6 bases respectively, with 18 bases between them. Here the CDR3 reads CASTPEQAGNIQYF. The CDR3 DNA sequence: TGTGCCAGTACCCCGGAGCAGGCGGGAAACATTCAGTACTTC.

Note on this clone: The same CDR3 also results from other DNA sequences found in this sample. V and J are TRBV5-1 and TRBJ2-1, with 11 bases identical to TRBD2. The CDR3 spans 16 residues. In germline, CDR1 is SGHRS, CDR2 YFSETQ. Losses at the gene ends were 0 bases for V and 1 base for J; bases not matched to a gene: 0. The CDR3 loop reads CASSLGLAGSYNEQFF. The CDR3 bases are TGCGCCAGCAGCTTGGGACTAGCGGGGTCCTACAATGAGCAGTTCTTC.

This chain links TRBV13 with TRBJ2-4; TRBD1 agrees at 7 bases. The ends lost 5 bases at V and 1 base at J; junction bases unmatched: 5. The germline V gene encodes CDR1 PRHDT and CDR2 FYEKMQ (reference sequence). The CDR3 is 15 amino acids. The CDR3 is CASSQTGEAKNIQYF. Written as DNA, the CDR3 is TGTGCCAGCAGCCAAACAGGGGAGGCCAAAAACATTCAGTACTTC.

This rearrangement joins TRBV9 to TRBJ2-3; 16 bases agree with TRBD2. CDR1 is SGDLS and CDR2 is YYNGEE in the germline V gene. V lost 4 bases to trimming and J lost 2 bases; unmatched junction nucleotides: 7. This CDR3 has 18 residues. The CDR3 loop is CASSPAGTSGRDTDTQYF. The CDR3 nucleotides read TGTGCCAGCAGCCCGGCCGGGACTAGCGGGAGGGACACAGATACGCAGTATTTT.

The chain carries TRBV29-1 and TRBJ1-1, with 8 bases identical to TRBD1. Germline-derived CDR1 and CDR2 are SQVTM and ANQGSEA. The CDR3 is made up of 14 amino acids. J lost 5 bases, V lost 4 bases, and 9 bases had no gene match. The CDR3 here is CSVAPQGEKTEAFF. CDR3 bases: TGCAGCGTTGCACCACAGGGGGAAAAAACTGAAGCTTTCTTT.

The chain is built from TRBV4-1 and TRBJ1-5; a weak D match, TRBD1 (5 bases). Trimming removed 0 bases at V and 4 bases at J, with 13 bases between. The CDR3 has 16 amino acids. Germline CDR1 MGHRA, CDR2 YSYEKL. CDR3 loop: CASSQEGGRINQPQHF. In DNA, the CDR3 is TGCGCCAGCAGCCAAGAGGGGGGACGGATAAATCAGCCCCAGCATTTT.

J is TRBJ2-3 and V is TRBV6-4; 13 nucleotides match TRBD2. The germline V gene has CDR1 MRHNA and CDR2 SNTAGT. The trim removed 2 bases at V and 4 bases at J, leaving 0 bases unmatched. The CDR3 extends over 15 amino acids. This chain's CDR3 is CASSDTSGRADTQYF. The CDR3 nucleotides are TGTGCCAGCAGTGACACTAGCGGGAGGGCAGATACGCAGTATTTT.

The chain uses TRBV5-6 and TRBJ1-2; D unclear. Trimming shortened V by 3 bases and J by 6 bases, and 15 bases separated the two germline ends. From germline, CDR1 is SGHDT and CDR2 YYEEEE. The CDR3 loop spans 14 amino acids. The CDR3 bases are TGTGCCAGCAGCTCGCCAGGCTGGTCTGATGGCTACACCTTC. Translating it yields CASSSPGWSDGYTF.

V usage is TRBV19 and J usage is TRBJ2-2; TRBD2 aligns across 9 bases. The CDR3 runs 15 residues. V was pared by 1 base and J by 8 bases, with 5 bases of the junction left unmatched. In germline, CDR1 is LNHDA, CDR2 SQIVND (reference sequence). The CDR3 DNA reads as TGTGCCAGTAGTATAGGGCTAGCGGGGACGGGGGAGCTGTTTTTT. It yields the protein CASSIGLAGTGELFF.

V is TRBV7-2 and J is TRBJ1-5, with TRBD1 identical over 8 bases. J was trimmed by 5 bases and V by 3 bases; bases with no gene match: 6. The CDR3 sequence is 15 residues long. Looked up from germline, CDR1 is SGHTA and CDR2 is FQGNSA. CDR3 sequence: CASSFTETGDQPQHF. The CDR3 DNA reads as TGTGCCAGCAGCTTTACCGAGACAGGGGATCAGCCCCAGCATTTT.

V and J are TRBV30 and TRBJ2-5, with 13 bases matching TRBD2. The CDR3 is 16 residues long. Germline CDR1 is GTSNPN and CDR2 is SVGIG (reference sequence). V was pared by 0 bases and J by 7 bases, with 8 bases of the junction left unmatched. The CDR3 loop reads CAWSVELAGGHGTQYF. CDR3 nucleotides: TGTGCCTGGAGTGTAGAACTAGCGGGAGGGCACGGGACCCAGTACTTC.

The gene calls are TRBV7-2 and TRBJ2-3; a possible D gene is TRBD2 (5 bases). This CDR3 comprises 18 residues. Germline loops: CDR1 SGHTA, CDR2 FQGNSA. V lost 4 bases and J 8 bases, leaving 28 bases between the germline ends. As DNA, the CDR3 is TGTGCCAGCAGCTCCATTATTAACGAGGGTCGGATTAAAGTTACGCAGTATTTT. Translated, it gives CASSSIINEGRIKVTQYF.

The rearrangement joins TRBV19 to TRBJ1-1; D is unresolved. V was pared by 3 bases and J by 7 bases, with 9 bases between. CDR1 is LNHDA, CDR2 SQIVND, per germline (reference sequence). CDR3 length: 12 amino acids. The CDR3 DNA reads as TGTGCCAGTAGTATGGGCAGCCGTGAAGCTTTCTTT. It encodes CASSMGSREAFF.

This clone was seen once. V gene TRBV7-9 combines with J gene TRBJ2-7, with 8 nucleotides matching TRBD2. The CDR3 runs to 14 residues. Germline lookup yields CDR1 SEHNR and CDR2 FQNEAQ (reference sequence). Trimming took 7 bases from V and 4 from J; bases not matched to a gene: 9. CDR3 sequence reads: CASNRGGRSYEQYF. CDR3 in DNA: TGTGCCAGCAACCGGGGGGGGAGGAGTTACGAGCAGTACTTC.

This chain uses TRBV19 with TRBJ2-1; D possibly corresponds to TRBD1 (5 bases). CDR1 is LNHDA, CDR2 SQIVND, per germline (reference sequence). The CDR3 covers 22 residues. V lost 0 bases, J lost 1 base, and 28 bases lay in between. The CDR3 spells CASSIDVGAGRAFSPSYNEQFF. In DNA form, the CDR3 reads TGTGCCAGTAGTATAGATGTAGGGGCAGGGCGCGCATTTTCTCCGTCCTACAATGAGCAGTTCTTC.